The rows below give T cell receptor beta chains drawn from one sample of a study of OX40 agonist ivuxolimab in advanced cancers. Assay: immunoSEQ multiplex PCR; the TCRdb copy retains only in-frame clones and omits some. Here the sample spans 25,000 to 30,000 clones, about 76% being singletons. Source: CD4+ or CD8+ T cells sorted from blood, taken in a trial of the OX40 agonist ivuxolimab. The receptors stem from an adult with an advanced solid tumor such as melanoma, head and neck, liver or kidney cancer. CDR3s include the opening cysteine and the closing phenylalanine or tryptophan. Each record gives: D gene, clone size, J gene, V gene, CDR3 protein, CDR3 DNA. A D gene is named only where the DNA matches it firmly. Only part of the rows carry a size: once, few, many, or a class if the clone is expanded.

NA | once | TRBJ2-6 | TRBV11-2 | CASSKWDSGTGANVLTF | TGTGCCAGCAGCAAATGGGACTCCGGGACGGGGGCCAACGTCCTGACTTTC
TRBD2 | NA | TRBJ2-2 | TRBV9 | CASSHSTSGSTGELFF | TGTGCCAGCAGCCACTCGACTAGCGGGTCCACCGGGGAGCTGTTTTTT
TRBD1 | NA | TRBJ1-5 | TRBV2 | CASSEGINRGLNQPQHF | TGTGCCAGCAGTGAAGGAATAAACAGGGGACTTAATCAGCCCCAGCATTTT
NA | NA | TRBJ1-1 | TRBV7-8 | CASSLVGNPFTEAFF | TGTGCCAGCAGCTTAGTTGGCAACCCCTTCACTGAAGCTTTCTTT
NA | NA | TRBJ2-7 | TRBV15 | CATSIDRAGEQYF | TGTGCCACCAGCATAGACAGGGCGGGAGAGCAGTACTTC
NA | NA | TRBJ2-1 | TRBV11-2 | CASSFHNEQFF | TGTGCCAGCAGCTTCCACAATGAGCAGTTCTTC
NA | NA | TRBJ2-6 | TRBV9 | CASSSPISPQGSGANVLTF | TGTGCCAGCAGCTCTCCAATAAGTCCCCAGGGCTCTGGGGCCAACGTCCTGACTTTC
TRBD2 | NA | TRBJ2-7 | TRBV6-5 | CASSYLGGEYEQYF | TGTGCCAGCAGTTACCTTGGGGGGGAGTACGAGCAGTACTTC
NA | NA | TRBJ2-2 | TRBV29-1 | CSAVLYGGDTGELFF | TGCAGCGCTGTCCTCTACGGGGGCGACACCGGGGAGCTGTTTTTT
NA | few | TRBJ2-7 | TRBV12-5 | CASGPRSSGNSYEQYF | TGTGCTAGTGGTCCCCGGAGTAGCGGAAACTCCTACGAGCAGTACTTC
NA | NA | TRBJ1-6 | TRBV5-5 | CASSFGATSYNSPLHF | TGTGCCAGCAGCTTCGGGGCTACCTCCTATAATTCACCCCTCCACTTT
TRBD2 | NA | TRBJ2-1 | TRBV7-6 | CASSTWGGSSYNEQFF | TGTGCCAGCAGCACCTGGGGGGGGAGCTCCTACAATGAGCAGTTCTTC
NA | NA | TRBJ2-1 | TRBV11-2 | CASSLWGAAYNEQFF | TGTGCCAGCAGCTTATGGGGGGCCGCCTACAATGAGCAGTTCTTC
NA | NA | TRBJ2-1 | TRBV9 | CASSPHPGGTYTLEQFF | TGTGCCAGCAGCCCCCACCCCGGAGGGACGTACACTCTTGAGCAGTTCTTC
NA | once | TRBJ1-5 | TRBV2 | CASREQGSNQPQHF | TGTGCCAGCAGGGAACAGGGTTCCAATCAGCCCCAGCATTTT
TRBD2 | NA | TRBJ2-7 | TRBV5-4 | CASSFPGLAYYEQYF | TGTGCCAGCAGCTTTCCGGGACTAGCGTACTACGAGCAGTACTTC
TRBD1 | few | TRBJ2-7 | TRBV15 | CATSGYDGTGGYEQYF | TGTGCCACCAGCGGGTACGACGGGACAGGGGGCTACGAGCAGTACTTC
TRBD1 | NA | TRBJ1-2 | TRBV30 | CAWGQALGYTF | TGTGCCTGGGGACAGGCCTTGGGCTACACCTTC
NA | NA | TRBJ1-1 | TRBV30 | CAWSLGQMNTEAFF | TGTGCCTGGAGTCTAGGACAGATGAACACTGAAGCTTTCTTT
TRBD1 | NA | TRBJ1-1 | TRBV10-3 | CAISGSPDRGYTEAFF | TGTGCCATCAGTGGGTCCCCCGACAGGGGATACACTGAAGCTTTCTTT
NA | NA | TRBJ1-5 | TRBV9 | CASSEGPGSVSQPQHF | TGTGCCAGCAGCGAGGGACCGGGATCGGTCAGCCAGCCCCAGCATTTT
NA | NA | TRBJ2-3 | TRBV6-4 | CASSLREADTQYF | TGTGCCAGTTCGCTAAGGGAGGCAGATACGCAGTATTTT
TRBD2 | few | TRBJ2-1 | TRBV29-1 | CSVDGLAGVYNEQFF | TGCAGCGTCGACGGACTAGCGGGAGTATACAATGAGCAGTTCTTC
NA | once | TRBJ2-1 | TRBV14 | CASSFRFNSNEQFF | TGTGCCAGCAGCTTCAGATTCAACAGCAATGAGCAGTTCTTC
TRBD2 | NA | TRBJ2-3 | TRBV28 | CASSLAGDSTDTQYF | TGTGCCAGCAGTTTGGCGGGAGATAGCACAGATACGCAGTATTTT
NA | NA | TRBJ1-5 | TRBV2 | CASSEFGSNQPQHF | TGTGCCAGCAGTGAATTCGGTAGCAATCAGCCCCAGCATTTT
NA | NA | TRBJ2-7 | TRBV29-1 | CSVSGRDYEQYF | TGCAGCGTTTCGGGCAGGGACTACGAGCAGTACTTC
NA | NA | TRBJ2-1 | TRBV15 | CATSRPGTTIIEQFF | TGTGCCACCAGCAGACCCGGGACGACGATAATTGAGCAGTTCTTC
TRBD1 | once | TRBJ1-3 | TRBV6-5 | CASSYDRGYGNTIYF | TGTGCCAGCAGTTACGACAGGGGTTATGGAAACACCATATATTTT
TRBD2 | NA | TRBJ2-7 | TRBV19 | CASSIGSGRSFYEQYF | TGTGCCAGTAGTATCGGTAGCGGGAGGAGTTTCTACGAGCAGTACTTC
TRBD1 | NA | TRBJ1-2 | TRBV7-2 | CASSPKVDRQGAYGYTF | TGTGCCAGCAGCCCTAAGGTCGACCGACAGGGGGCGTATGGCTACACCTTC
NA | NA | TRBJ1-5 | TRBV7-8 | CASSLLNQPQHF | TGTGCCAGCAGCTTACTGAATCAGCCCCAGCATTTT
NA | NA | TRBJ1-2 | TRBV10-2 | CASSESRGLYGYTF | TGCGCCAGCAGTGAGTCCCGGGGGCTCTATGGCTACACCTTC
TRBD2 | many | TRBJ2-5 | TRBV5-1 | CASRQGTSGSPIETQYF | TGCGCCAGCAGGCAAGGTACTAGCGGGAGTCCAATTGAGACCCAGTACTTC
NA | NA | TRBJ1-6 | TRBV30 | CAWRLDRNSPLHF | TGTGCCTGGAGGCTTGACCGTAATTCACCCCTCCACTTT
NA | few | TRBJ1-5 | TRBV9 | CASSDSGFQPQHF | TGTGCCAGCAGCGATTCAGGGTTTCAGCCCCAGCATTTT
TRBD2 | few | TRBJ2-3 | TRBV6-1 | CASSRLAGGTDTQYF | TGTGCCAGCAGCCGACTAGCGGGAGGCACAGATACGCAGTATTTT
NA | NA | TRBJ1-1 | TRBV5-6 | CASSWTNTEAFF | TGTGCCAGCAGCTGGACCAACACTGAAGCTTTCTTT
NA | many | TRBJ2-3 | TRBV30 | CAWSVLSGGTDTQYF | TGTGCCTGGAGTGTACTCTCGGGGGGCACAGATACGCAGTATTTT
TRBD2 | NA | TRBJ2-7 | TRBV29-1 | CSVRTRIYEQYF | TGCAGCGTTAGGACTAGAATCTACGAGCAGTACTTC
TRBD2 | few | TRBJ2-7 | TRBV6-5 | CASSTLANEQYF | TGTGCCAGCAGCACACTAGCGAACGAGCAGTACTTC
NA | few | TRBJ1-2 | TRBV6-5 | CASTNGAVYGYTF | TGTGCCAGCACGAACGGGGCAGTCTATGGCTACACCTTC
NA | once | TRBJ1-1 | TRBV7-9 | CASSKRTEIIEAFF | TGTGCCAGCAGCAAAAGGACAGAAATAATTGAAGCTTTCTTT
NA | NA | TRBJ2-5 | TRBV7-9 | CASSLVASVETQYF | TGTGCCAGCAGCTTAGTCGCTAGCGTAGAGACCCAGTACTTC
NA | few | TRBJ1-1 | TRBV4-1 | CASSQVNFPEAFF | TGCGCCAGCAGCCAAGTTAATTTCCCTGAAGCTTTCTTT
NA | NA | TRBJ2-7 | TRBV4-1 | CASSPQSGPHSYEQYF | TGCGCCAGCAGCCCTCAAAGCGGCCCCCATTCCTACGAGCAGTACTTC
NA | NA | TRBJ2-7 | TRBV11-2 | CASSPVHEQYF | TGTGCCAGCAGCCCAGTCCACGAGCAGTACTTC
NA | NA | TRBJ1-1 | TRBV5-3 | CARSLSGASTEAFF | TGTGCCAGAAGCTTGAGTGGGGCCAGCACTGAAGCTTTCTTT
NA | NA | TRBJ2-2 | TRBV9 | CASSDYGDTGELFF | TGTGCCAGCAGTGATTACGGCGACACCGGGGAGCTGTTTTTT
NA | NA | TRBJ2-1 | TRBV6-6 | CASSYGTRNEQFF | TGTGCCAGCAGTTACGGTACGAGGAATGAGCAGTTCTTC
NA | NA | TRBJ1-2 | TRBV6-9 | CASSYSVLDGYTF | TGTGCCAGCAGTTACTCGGTATTGGATGGCTACACCTTC
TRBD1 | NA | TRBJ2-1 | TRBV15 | CATSRGGPGGSYNEQFF | TGTGCCACCAGCAGAGGGGGCCCAGGGGGCTCCTACAATGAGCAGTTCTTC
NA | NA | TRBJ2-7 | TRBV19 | CASSPSQGSSEQYF | TGTGCCAGTAGTCCCTCACAGGGTTCTAGCGAGCAGTACTTC
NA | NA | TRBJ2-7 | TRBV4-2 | CASSQEVWLYTYEQYF | TGTGCCAGCAGCCAAGAAGTGTGGCTTTATACCTACGAGCAGTACTTC
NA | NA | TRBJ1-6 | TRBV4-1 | CASSQDINSPLHF | TGCGCCAGCAGCCAAGATATTAATTCACCCCTCCACTTT
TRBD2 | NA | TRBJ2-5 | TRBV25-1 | CASSEPGRARQETQYF | TGTGCCAGCAGTGAACCCGGGAGGGCGAGGCAAGAGACCCAGTACTTC
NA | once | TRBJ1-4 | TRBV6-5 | CASSYSSGGSGEKLFF | TGTGCCAGCAGTTACTCCTCCGGAGGGTCGGGTGAAAAACTGTTTTTT